Presented here are 8 T cell receptor beta chains from one specimen sequenced in a study of OX40 agonist ivuxolimab in advanced cancers. Libraries were prepared by immunoSEQ multiplex PCR; TCRdb keeps only in-frame clonotypes and omits some of them. The profile shows 74,000 or so clones, roughly 88% of them singletons. The source material was CD4+ or CD8+ T cells sorted from blood, sampled in a trial of the OX40 agonist ivuxolimab. All receptors come from an adult with an advanced solid tumor such as melanoma, head and neck, liver or kidney cancer.

The chain couples TRBV2 to TRBJ1-1; no firm D call. Germline V CDR1 and CDR2: SNHLY, FYNNEI. The CDR3 consists of 13 residues. V dropped 4 bases and J dropped 2 bases, with 8 bases sitting between them. CDR3 sequence reads: CASSGQFNTEAFF. The CDR3 DNA is TGTGCCAGCAGTGGCCAGTTCAACACTGAAGCTTTCTTT.

The rearrangement uses TRBV11-2 and TRBJ2-2; D tentatively fits TRBD1 or TRBD2 (5 bases each). Trimming removed 3 bases from V and 6 bases from J, with 14 bases in between. Germline CDR1 reads SGHAT; CDR2 reads FQNNGV. This CDR3 has 15 amino acids. The CDR3 nucleotides are TGTGCCAGCAGCTTCTCACAGGAGAGGGCCGGGGAGCTGTTTTTT. It specifies CASSFSQERAGELFF.

The V and J genes are TRBV15 and TRBJ1-5; maybe TRBD1 (5 bases). The germline V and J ends were trimmed by 0 bases and 5 bases, with 11 bases remaining between them. CDR1 and CDR2 (germline): LNHNV, YYDKDF (reference sequence). The CDR3 has 15 amino acids. Here the CDR3 DNA reads TGTGCCACCAGCAGAGATGGGGGGGGGTATCAGCCCCAGCATTTT. It is translated as CATSRDGGGYQPQHF.

The chain joins TRBV10-3 to TRBJ1-1; TRBD1 might be the D (6 bases). Germline V gene lookup returns CDR1 ENHRY and CDR2 SYGVKD. Trimming left V 6 bases short and J 8 bases short, with 16 bases between. This CDR3 spans 13 amino acids. CDR3 residues: CAISSTGNGEAFF. CDR3 in DNA: TGTGCCATCAGCTCGACAGGAAATGGGGAAGCTTTCTTT.

The chain combines TRBV10-3 with TRBJ1-2, with D perhaps matching TRBD1 (5 bases). Germline CDR1 reads ENHRY; CDR2 reads SYGVKD. V lost 2 bases and J lost 7, with 8 bases in between. The CDR3 sequence is 12 residues long. The CDR3, as DNA: TGTGCCATCAGTGAGATGAGGGGTGGCTACACCTTC. This sequence encodes CAISEMRGGYTF.

The chain uses TRBV5-1 and TRBJ1-6; the D gene is possibly TRBD1 (5 bases). The V gene lost 0 bases and the J gene lost 3 bases, with 13 bases spanning the gap. CDR1 is SGHRS, CDR2 YFSETQ, per germline. The length of the CDR3 is 17 residues. The CDR3 is CASSLAPGTDYNSPLHF. DNA of the CDR3: TGCGCCAGCAGCTTGGCGCCAGGGACGGACTATAATTCACCCCTCCACTTT.

The chain uses TRBV7-9 and TRBJ2-1, with 11 positions matching TRBD2. Germline V gives CDR1 SEHNR, CDR2 FQNEAQ (reference sequence). The CDR3 is made up of 15 amino acids. The V and J ends lost 5 bases and 5 bases, in that order; junction bases with no gene match: 5. The CDR3 sequence is CASSTYSGGDNEQFF. CDR3 DNA sequence: TGTGCCAGCAGCACCTATAGCGGGGGGGACAATGAGCAGTTCTTC.

The V call is TRBV19, the J call TRBJ1-5, with 7 bases aligning to TRBD1. This CDR3 region has 19 residues. The J segment lost 7 bases and the V segment lost 0 bases, leaving 18 bases of the junction unmatched. In germline, CDR1 is LNHDA, CDR2 SQIVND (reference sequence). In nucleotides, the CDR3 is TGTGCCAGTAGTATAGAGGCAATCTCGAACAGGGGTTTTGGACAGCCCCAGCATTTT. This sequence encodes CASSIEAISNRGFGQPQHF.